This T cell receptor beta chain was sequenced during a study of OX40 agonist ivuxolimab in advanced cancers. Study-level background: Dose-escalation patients' cancers were hepatocellular carcinoma, melanoma, renal cell or head and neck cancer. Mean age 60 years, range 23 to 79; roughly 80% male. Whole-study results and caveats: There was clonal expansion of CD4+ and CD8+ blood T cells by week 6 at 0.1 to 3.0 mg/kg.

Unmatched junction bases numbered 1, after V lost 5 bases and J lost 4 bases. Germline V gives CDR1 KGHSH, CDR2 LQKENI. The CDR3 is made up of 13 amino acids. This clone was seen once. Its antigen is unknown. Using immunoSEQ multiplex PCR, the repertoire was profiled, and TCRdb retains in-frame clones only, with some absent. The repertoire holds about 53,000 clones, with 79% as singletons. The rearrangement joins TRBV18 to TRBJ2-3; 9 bases are a match to TRBD1. Specimen: CD4+ or CD8+ T cells sorted from blood, collected in a trial of the OX40 agonist ivuxolimab. The TCR originated in an adult with an advanced solid tumor such as melanoma, head and neck, liver or kidney cancer. CDR3 region: CASSTGGADTQYF. DNA for the CDR3: TGTGCCAGCTCAACAGGGGGCGCAGATACGCAGTATTTT.